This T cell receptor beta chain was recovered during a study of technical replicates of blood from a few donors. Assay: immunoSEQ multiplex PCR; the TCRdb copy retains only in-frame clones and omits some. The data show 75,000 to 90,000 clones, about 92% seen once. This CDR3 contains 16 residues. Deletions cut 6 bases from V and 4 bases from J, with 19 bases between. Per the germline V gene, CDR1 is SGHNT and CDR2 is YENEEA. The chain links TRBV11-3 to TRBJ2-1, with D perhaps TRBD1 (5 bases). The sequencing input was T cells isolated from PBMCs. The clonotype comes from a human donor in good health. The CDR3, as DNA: TGTGCCAGCAGTCCCAGGGCCGTCGGCGGATACAATGAGCAGTTCTTC. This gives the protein CASSPRAVGGYNEQFF. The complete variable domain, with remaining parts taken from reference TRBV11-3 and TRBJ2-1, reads EAGVVQSPRYKIIEKKQPVAFWCNPISGHNTLYWYLQNLGQGPELLIRYENEEAVDDSQLPKDRFSAERLKGVDSTLKIQPAELGDSAVYLCASSPRAVGGYNEQFFGPGTRLTVL.